This T cell receptor (beta chain) stems from a study of shared clonotypes between healthy human individuals (dated by TCRdb to about 2020). In the study overall: Three men and a couple of women, aged 18 to 49 years, made up the cohort. For each donor, CD4 naive and CD4 memory were each run on three plates, CD8 naive on two plates, and CD8 memory on one plate. Blood TCR repertoires of 5 or 6 healthy adults were deeply sequenced to estimate repertoire size and the extent of clonotype sharing between individuals. Libraries were prepared and TCR repertoires were sequenced by different laboratories using diverse techniques, in order to increase sequencing depth and limit assay-specific biases. Per donor, leukapheresis produced somewhere between about 0.8 and 9.5 billion PBMCs. The paper as a whole reports these results and caveats: Pairwise subsampling led to the expectation that sequencing depth would affect the degree of clonotype sharing among donors. Larger estimated clonotype richness was generally found for naive subsets than for memory subsets. Compared with non-shared clonotypes, the clonotypes found in all four sorted-subset donors had higher generation probabilities. Incomplete sequencing was indicated by rarefaction of sorted-subset datasets, despite the large sequencing depth. Because the study included only a small number of donors, the genetic and exposure-history diversity represented was limited. Sampling was restricted to blood, and TCR repertoires in tissues likely differ from the TCR repertoires found in blood. Across a few donors, roughly 5.1% of naive CD4, over 3% of naive CD8, approximately 2.5% of memory CD4, and under 0.45% of memory CD8 clonotypes were shared.

For the CD8 naive samples, CD45RO-negative cells were positively selected for CCR7, yielding a CD45RA+CCR7+ population from which TemRA cells were excluded. The donors were healthy, HIV-negative adults who had no recently reported acute infections or vaccinations. Every donor was a Caucasian adult residing in Nashville, Tennessee, USA. Blood was obtained by leukapheresis, after which PBMCs were separated by Ficoll-Histopaque density gradient centrifugation and cryopreserved in liquid nitrogen vapor phase. Analytical flow cytometry was used to check the purity and quantity of every magnetically sorted T cell population. Genomic DNA was isolated from each sorted fraction and quantified by UV absorbance on a Nanodrop 2000c. Using the deep immunoSEQ assay, TCR CDR3 regions were amplified from genomic DNA by multiplex PCR. Extracted genomic DNA from each cell subset was distributed evenly across all wells of several immunoSEQ 96-well plates, and each plate was treated as a replicate. For sorted subsets, each replicate PCR was loaded with about 0.2 ug genomic DNA, equivalent to about 33,000 T cell genomes. Purified libraries were measured with a Qubit 3.0 fluorometer, size-checked on a Bioanalyzer 2100, and measured again with the KAPA Library Quantification kit. Every immunoSEQ 96-well plate was sequenced on a dedicated single-read 150-cycle Illumina NextSeq 550 flow cell. In the authors' own workflow: Because only junctional sequences without quality scores were contained in the immunoSEQ output, filtering matching that applied to full-length reads could not be performed. Sequences were annotated with PyIR, a Python wrapper for IgBLAST v1.9, using IMGT germline references to assign V/J genes and CDR3. Reads with weak V/J assignments (E-value above 1e-6), missing CDR3, stop codons, out-of-frame junctions, or ambiguous translated residues were removed. V3J clonotypes were defined by identical inferred V gene, J gene, and CDR3 amino acid sequence. To compute the percentage overlap between repertoires, the number of shared unique clonotypes was divided by the size of the smaller repertoire. Richness of each repertoire was evaluated using RTK rarefaction, the Chao1 estimator, and Recon v2.1 estimates of unobserved clonotypes. Generation probabilities were computed with OLGA for all TCRbeta clonotypes obtained by the gDNA method from several donors. TCRdb mirrors the immuneACCESS table, restricted to in-frame sequences. Some clones are absent from its copies; in checked studies, under half trace to an unresolved V gene, and the reason for the others is unknown. That table furnishes V, J and clone size, whereas the DNA furnished D and trimming. A total of almost 700,000 clones appear in this sample, 92% of them only once. Clones ranked in the top ten supply nearly 25% of the sample.

Reading from cysteine to phenylalanine, the CDR3 counts 14 amino acids. This entry keeps only the CDR3 DNA: 42 bases, framed from base 1. V is clipped by 5 bases and J by 5 bases, and the sequence between their germline boundaries is 16 bases long. For CDR1 and CDR2, the germline V gene (reference sequence) lists LNHNV and YYDKDF. Concerning this clone itself: Its antigen is unknown. One base away there is no much larger clone; base qualities are not given.

This chain joins TRBV15 to TRBJ2-7, with the D gene call left open. The sequenced sample consisted of naive CD8+ T cells sorted from blood. The cell subset or site label, read with the paper, signifies: CD45RA+CCR7+. The TCR comes from a man aged 30-40 years in good health. The CDR3 reads CATSAGYGPNEQYF. The DNA is TGTGCCACCAGCGCCGGTTACGGCCCCAACGAGCAGTACTTC. When the CDR3 is completed using the reference TRBV15 and TRBJ2-7 genes on either side, the full variable domain is DAMVIQNPRYQVTQFGKPVTLSCSQTLNHNVMYWYQQKSSQAPKLLFHYYDKDFNNEADTPDNFQSRRPNTSFCFLDIRSPGLGDTAMYLCATSAGYGPNEQYFGPGTRLTVT.